This TCR beta chain was recovered during a study of T cell changes during pregnancy in multiple sclerosis. Repertoires were generated with immunoSEQ multiplex PCR, while TCRdb's copy carries only in-frame clones and drops some. The table records 55,000 to 85,000 clones, roughly 89% of them present only once. The germline V gene has CDR1 SGHKS and CDR2 YYEKEE (reference sequence). With 0 bases removed from V and 3 bases from J, the gap between germline ends came to 13 bases. The CDR3 spans 15 residues. The chain uses TRBV5-5 and TRBJ2-7; a weak D match, TRBD2 (6 bases). This material consisted of peripheral blood, taken in the second trimester of pregnancy. The receptor comes from a female donor with multiple sclerosis, enrolled in a pregnancy study. The CDR3 protein is CASSLAGGGDYEQYF. The DNA for the CDR3 is TGTGCCAGCAGCTTGGCCGGGGGTGGGGACTACGAGCAGTACTTC.